What follows describes a single T cell receptor (beta chain). This entry comes from a study of blood T cell repertoires in COVID-19. The repertoire was sequenced with immunoSEQ multiplex PCR; TCRdb's copy has only in-frame clones and lacks some. Of hundreds of thousands of clones in the sample, around 86% are singletons; the top ten hold roughly 6%. Germline CDR1 is ENHRY and CDR2 is SYGVKD. V shed 7 bases and J shed 7 bases, with 16 bases lying between them. The CDR3 has 13 amino acids. The rearrangement links TRBV10-3 to TRBJ1-1; weak D call: TRBD1 (5 bases). Material: peripheral blood. The TCR comes from a man in his sixties who had recovered from COVID-19. The CDR3 is CAINSLEDSEAFF. CDR3 nucleotide sequence: TGTGCCATCAATAGTCTAGAAGACAGTGAAGCTTTCTTT.